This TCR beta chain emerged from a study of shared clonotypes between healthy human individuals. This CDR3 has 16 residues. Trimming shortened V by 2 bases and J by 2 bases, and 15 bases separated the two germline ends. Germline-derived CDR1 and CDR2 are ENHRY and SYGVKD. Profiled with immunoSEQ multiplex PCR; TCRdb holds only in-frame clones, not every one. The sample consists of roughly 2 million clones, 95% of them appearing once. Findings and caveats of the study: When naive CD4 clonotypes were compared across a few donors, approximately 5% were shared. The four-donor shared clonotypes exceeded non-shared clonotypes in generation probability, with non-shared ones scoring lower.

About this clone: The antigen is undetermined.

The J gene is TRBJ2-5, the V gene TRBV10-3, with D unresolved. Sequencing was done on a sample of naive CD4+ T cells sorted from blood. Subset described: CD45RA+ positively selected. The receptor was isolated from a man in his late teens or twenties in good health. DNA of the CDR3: TGTGCCATCAGTGAGGCGAACACCGGGTCACAAGAGACCCAGTACTTC. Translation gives CAISEANTGSQETQYF.